This T cell receptor beta chain is drawn from a study of T cells in Graves' hyperthyroidism and ophthalmopathy. Diagnosing involved the use of clinical symptoms, serum thyroxine and TRAb, thyroid ultrasound and orbital computed tomography. The table lists this clonotype with a few counts. The CDR3 is made up of 13 amino acids. Trimming removed 4 bases from V and 6 bases from J, with 15 bases in between. Germline V gene sequence: CDR1 SQVTM, CDR2 ANQGSEA. Amplification of TCR beta CDR3 regions used RNA as the template. During a first-round RT-PCR of the TCR CDR3, the HTBI primer set was used. TCRdb processed the multiplex PCR reads anew with MiXCR; each CDR3 protein has one entry. The sample yields 660,000 or so distinct CDR3 sequences, over 40% seen once.

The sequenced sample consisted of peripheral blood or thyroid tissue (not recorded which). This chain uses TRBV29-1 with TRBJ1-2; tentatively, D is TRBD1 (5 bases). This clonotype originated in an adult man with Graves' disease, either hyperthyroidism or ophthalmopathy (not recorded which). Here the CDR3 reads CSVADQGGDGYTF. The CDR3 DNA is TGCAGCGTTGCTGACCAGGGCGGGGATGGCTACACCTTC.